These T cell receptor beta chains were read from a single sample in a study of cytomegalovirus exposure and HLA in healthy donors. The data were produced by immunoSEQ multiplex PCR, yet TCRdb's version contains in-frame clones alone and is incomplete. The table has about 49,000 clones, 85% to 95% seen once. Material for sequencing was PBMCs. The source of these receptors is a man aged 18 to 29 in good health and CMV-seronegative. Each CDR3 is given with its conserved first and last residue. A D gene is named only where the DNA matches it firmly. Size values are once, few and many counts, or a class for expanded clones, and some rows have none.

j_gene,d_gene,v_gene,abundance,CDR3nt,CDR3aa
TRBJ1-2,.,TRBV5-6,.,TGTGCCAGCAGTTCTTCAGGAGGCTATGGCTACACCTTC,CASSSSGGYGYTF
TRBJ2-3,.,TRBV29-1,.,TGCAGCCCGCGGCGAGGCACAGATACGCAGTATTTT,CSPRRGTDTQYF
TRBJ2-1,.,TRBV5-6,.,TGTGCCAGCAGCTTTCGTGGGCCCCACAATGAGCAGTTCTTC,CASSFRGPHNEQFF
TRBJ2-5,.,TRBV11-3,.,TGTGCCAGCAGCTTATCCGGGTTGGAAGAGACCCAGTACTTC,CASSLSGLEETQYF
TRBJ2-2,TRBD2,TRBV5-4,.,TGTGCCAGCAGCCCGGGGACTAGCGGGAGCAGGACCGGGGAGCTGTTTTTT,CASSPGTSGSRTGELFF
TRBJ2-1,.,TRBV2,.,TGTGCCAGCAGTGATCTAACGGGAAAGGCTCCTGAGCAGTTCTTC,CASSDLTGKAPEQFF
TRBJ2-3,.,TRBV7-3,few,TGTGCCAGCAGCTTAATCCTAGGGGGACCAGATACGCAGTATTTT,CASSLILGGPDTQYF
TRBJ2-3,TRBD2,TRBV11-2,.,TGTGCCAGCAGCTGGACTAGCGGGAAAGCAGATACGCAGTATTTT,CASSWTSGKADTQYF
TRBJ2-3,TRBD2,TRBV29-1,.,TGCAGCGTTAAGCGGGAGGGAGTTGCAGATACGCAGTATTTT,CSVKREGVADTQYF
TRBJ2-7,.,TRBV5-1,.,TGCGCCAGCAGCCCCGTTGGGGCCCGAAGCTACGAGCAGTACTTC,CASSPVGARSYEQYF
TRBJ2-1,TRBD2,TRBV18,.,TGTGCCAGCTCACCCCTCCCTAGCGGGACGTCCTACAATGAGCAGTTCTTC,CASSPLPSGTSYNEQFF
TRBJ2-3,.,TRBV5-5,.,TGTGCCAGCAGCTCCTACCTTGGTCCAGATACGCAGTATTTT,CASSSYLGPDTQYF
TRBJ1-3,.,TRBV4-1,.,TGCGCCAGCAGCCAAGACCAAAACTCTGGAAACACCATATATTTT,CASSQDQNSGNTIYF
TRBJ2-1,.,TRBV19,.,TGTGCCAGTAGTATTCGCGATAGTTACAATGAGCAGTTCTTC,CASSIRDSYNEQFF
TRBJ1-1,TRBD1,TRBV4-1,.,TGCGCCAGCAGCCAGACCGGGACAGGGGGTACTGAAGCTTTCTTT,CASSQTGTGGTEAFF
TRBJ2-2,TRBD2,TRBV28,.,TGTGCCAGCAGTTTAGGCGGGAGGGATACCGGGGAGCTGTTTTTT,CASSLGGRDTGELFF
TRBJ2-1,TRBD2,TRBV27,.,TGTGCCAGCAGTTCTCACGGGACTAGCAATGAGCAGTTCTTC,CASSSHGTSNEQFF
TRBJ2-1,TRBD2,TRBV6-1,once,TGTGCCAGCCAGGGTAGCGGGAACCATGAGCAGTTCTTC,CASQGSGNHEQFF
TRBJ2-1,TRBD1,TRBV9,.,TGTGCCAGCAGCGGCAACAGGGGGCTTACCTCCTACAATGAGCAGTTCTTC,CASSGNRGLTSYNEQFF
TRBJ2-7,.,TRBV28,.,TGTGCCAGCAGTTTGGAGTCGCGATACGAGCAGTACTTC,CASSLESRYEQYF
TRBJ1-2,TRBD1,TRBV12-5,.,TGTGCTAGTGGTTTGGTACAGGGGGCGGGTGGCTACACCTTC,CASGLVQGAGGYTF
TRBJ2-7,TRBD2,TRBV5-4,.,TGTGCCAGCAGCTTAGGTAGCGGGACGACCTACGAGCAGTACTTC,CASSLGSGTTYEQYF
TRBJ2-3,.,TRBV30,.,TGTGCCTGGAAGCTAGCTGGGACAGATACGCAGTATTTT,CAWKLAGTDTQYF
TRBJ1-1,.,TRBV5-6,.,TGTGCCAGCAGCCCGGACGGGGGGTCCAGGAACACTGAAGCTTTCTTT,CASSPDGGSRNTEAFF
TRBJ1-3,TRBD1,TRBV7-9,.,TGTGCCAGCAGCTTGAACAGGGGTATCGGAAACACCATATATTTT,CASSLNRGIGNTIYF
TRBJ2-7,TRBD1,TRBV19,once,TGTGCCAGTACCCCTTCGGGACAGACCCCCTACGAGCAGTACTTC,CASTPSGQTPYEQYF
TRBJ1-4,.,TRBV7-6,.,TGTGCCAGCAGCTTAGTACAGGGTGAAAAACTGTTTTTT,CASSLVQGEKLFF
TRBJ2-1,TRBD2,TRBV18,.,TGTGCCAGCTCACGAGACGGGACTAGCCTGAATGAGCAGTTCTTC,CASSRDGTSLNEQFF
TRBJ2-7,TRBD1,TRBV7-9,few,TGTGCCAGCAGCTTAACAGGGGGCCACGAGCAGTACTTC,CASSLTGGHEQYF
TRBJ2-1,TRBD2,TRBV10-3,once,TGTGCCATCAGTGGGGGGAGGGGTGAGCAGTTCTTC,CAISGGRGEQFF
TRBJ1-4,.,TRBV19,.,TGTGCCAGTAGTACAGGGGTTAGAACTAATGAAAAACTGTTTTTT,CASSTGVRTNEKLFF
TRBJ2-5,.,TRBV28,.,TGTGCCAGCAGTGGGATACTCCAGGGTGGGGAGACCCAGTACTTC,CASSGILQGGETQYF
TRBJ2-3,TRBD2,TRBV19,.,TGTGCCAGTAGTATCAGCGGGAGCCCGGTAGATACGCAGTATTTT,CASSISGSPVDTQYF
TRBJ1-3,.,TRBV28,.,TGTGCCAGCAGTCCGATGGACAGTTACTCTGGAAACACCATATATTTT,CASSPMDSYSGNTIYF
TRBJ2-3,.,TRBV12-2,.,TGTGCAAAGGGGGGACAGGGGGGAACAGATACGCAGTATTTT,CAKGGQGGTDTQYF
TRBJ2-2,TRBD2,TRBV5-1,.,TGCGCCAGCAGCTTGCAGTCGACTAGCGGGAGTCGGAGCACCGGGGAGCTGTTTTTT,CASSLQSTSGSRSTGELFF
TRBJ2-1,.,TRBV14,.,TGTGCCAGCAGCCAAGGCGGCGTTGAGCAGTTCTTC,CASSQGGVEQFF
TRBJ2-7,.,TRBV4-1,.,TGCGCCAGCAGCCAAGAGCCCGGGAACTACGAGCAGTACTTC,CASSQEPGNYEQYF
TRBJ2-1,.,TRBV28,.,TGTGCCAGCAGTTTGTCCTACTACAATGAGCAGTTCTTC,CASSLSYYNEQFF
TRBJ2-2,.,TRBV6-6,.,TGTGCCAGCAGTAAACAGGGACCCGGGGAGCTGTTTTTT,CASSKQGPGELFF
TRBJ2-1,TRBD2,TRBV4-2,once,TGTGCCAGCAGCCAAGAGACTAGCGGCTACAATGAGCAGTTCTTC,CASSQETSGYNEQFF
TRBJ2-1,TRBD2,TRBV7-9,.,TGTGCCACGATAGCGGGAGCGTACAATGAGCAGTTCTTC,CATIAGAYNEQFF
TRBJ2-1,.,TRBV28,.,TGTGCCAGCAGTGCCAGAATAAGCGGAGGAAGGTACAATGAGCAGTTCTTC,CASSARISGGRYNEQFF
TRBJ2-7,.,TRBV30,.,TGTGCCTGGAGTGTATTGTCAATTTCTAGCCGCGAGCAGTACTTC,CAWSVLSISSREQYF
TRBJ2-7,TRBD1,TRBV13,few,TGTGCCAGCAGCGCAGGGGACAGGGGGCACGAGCAGTACTTC,CASSAGDRGHEQYF
TRBJ1-1,TRBD1,TRBV7-2,.,TGTGCCAGCAGCTCAAGACAGGGACTTGAAGCTTTCTTT,CASSSRQGLEAFF
TRBJ1-3,.,TRBV4-1,.,TGCGCCAGCAGCCAAGACCAGGTTTTGAGAAACACCATATATTTT,CASSQDQVLRNTIYF
TRBJ2-1,.,TRBV29-1,.,TGCAGCGTACCTCGAGGAGGGAACAATGAGCAGTTCTTC,CSVPRGGNNEQFF
TRBJ1-5,TRBD1,TRBV5-6,.,TGTGCCAGCAGCCCGGGACAGGGAGGCAATCAGCCCCAGCATTTT,CASSPGQGGNQPQHF
TRBJ1-1,TRBD1,TRBV27,.,TGTGCCAGCAGGGGACAGGCAAACACTGAAGCTTTCTTT,CASRGQANTEAFF
TRBJ2-5,.,TRBV7-9,.,TGTGCCAGCGGTAGAGGGGAGACCCAGTACTTC,CASGRGETQYF
TRBJ2-1,TRBD1,TRBV5-1,.,TGCGCCAGCAGCTTGGGTAGGGGGCGCGTGGCTGATGAGCAGTTCTTC,CASSLGRGRVADEQFF
TRBJ2-7,TRBD2,TRBV7-9,.,TGTGCCAGCAGCTCTCTAGCGGGAGGAGGTTCCTACGAGCAGTACTTC,CASSSLAGGGSYEQYF